This T cell receptor (beta chain) was observed in a study of cytomegalovirus exposure and HLA in healthy donors (TCRdb year 2017). Some background on the complete study: An earlier analysis of a few hundred of the donors reported approximately 280 Gb of sequence data and 117 million unique TCR beta sequences obtained from about 200 million T cells. The genetic ancestry cluster associated with self-reported Caucasian donors included 81% of the approximately 430 genotyped donors. Donor age, sex, ethnicity and CMV serostatus were compiled alongside the repertoire data. The later analysis used no new phenotypic data to find candidate immune exposures, relying instead on TCR beta sequences and their occurrence across donors. A handful of DR-DQ haplotypes were handled as single units for association and clustering because linkage in the cohort was strong. A later genetic analysis used genome-wide SNP genotypes for about three fifths of the 666 donors, treating that subset as a discovery cohort. Along with the roughly 710-subject first cohort, a separate validation cohort of approximately 110 different subjects was used. Across some 400 genotyped donors of the cohort, an average of 235,054 unique TCR beta nucleotide sequences per donor were sequenced, and 15% to 20% of those sequences were non-productive. An early release covering about 600 HLA-typed donors comprised about 290 gigabases of sequencing data and approximately 80 million unique TCR sequences. In an earlier analysis of roughly 540 of the donors, high-throughput TCR beta sequencing was used to judge whether each TCR beta V gene segment behaved as functional or pseudogenic. High-throughput TCR immunosequencing, statistical association of individual TCRs with disease status, and machine learning were combined to predict cytomegalovirus infection status. Class I and class II HLA loci were covered by the typing at four-digit resolution. The study aimed to test whether signatures of past pathogen exposure could be identified by cataloging public T cell receptors. A later analysis re-examined previously published TCR beta repertoires from 500 to 700 donors and added high-resolution HLA genotyping to investigate patterns of TCR occurrence. The number of typed donors differed by locus: about 629-640 for A, B, C, DRB1 and DQB1; 500 to 550 for DQA1; 606 for DPA1; and roughly 470 for DPB1. All discovery cohort repertoires had been generated on a single sequencing platform. Using immunosequencing, the study profiled T cell repertoires from some 670 subjects and related those repertoires to cytomegalovirus serostatus.

The method behind the library was the immunoSEQ multiplex PCR assay. For the multiplex PCR, a mixture combining 60 forward primers for TCR Vbeta segments and 13 reverse primers for TCR Jbeta segments was used. A multiplex PCR assay on genomic DNA amplified the CDR3 region of rearranged TCR beta genes. Amplified TCR beta libraries were sequenced as 87-base-pair reads on the Illumina HiSeq System. In the paper's pipeline: Across the 700 or so repertoires, a later analysis counted approximately 75 million unique TCR beta chains, around 11 million of which were shared by at least two donors. Raw reads were error-corrected and collapsed into unique sequences by a nearest-neighbor algorithm in which closely related sequences were merged to remove PCR and sequencing errors. To assign V, D and J gene segments, CDR3 sequences were aligned to IMGT reference sequences. For a sequence to be retained, a match of at least six nucleotides to both a V gene segment and a J gene segment was required. Rearrangements were called productive when the CDR3 lacked stop codons and stayed in frame with V and J; all others were non-productive. CDR3 was defined according to IMGT convention as the region running from the second conserved V-encoded cysteine to the conserved J-encoded phenylalanine. The earlier analysis of about 500 of the donors excluded sequences that lacked an unambiguous match to a single V gene segment. In an earlier analysis of some 590 of the donors, V segments were called functional above 56.7% productive rearrangements and were called segregating when the between-donor standard deviation exceeded 5%. A statistical classification framework was built for diagnosing cytomegalovirus status from the catalog of TCR beta chain sequences. In a later analysis, V and J genes were assigned by comparing TCR nucleotide sequences against IMGT/GENE-DB human TR gene sequences. Using the TCRdist pipeline, a later analysis assigned CDR3 sequences along with most-parsimonious VDJ recombination scenarios. In a later analysis, each TCR beta chain was defined by its CDR3 amino acid sequence together with its V-gene family, and reads without a unique V-gene family were excluded. As a way to deal with suspected cross-contamination and a sequencing artifact, a later analysis dropped 500 to 700 nucleotide sequences that were highly shared and had low generation probability. A later analysis calculated a clonal expansion index for each public chain from normalized within-repertoire ranks of inferred template counts. Generation probabilities in a later analysis came from a VDJ recombination model fitted to out-of-frame rearrangements, and those results were checked against IGoR. In a later analysis, hypergeometric tests were used to score TCR-TCR, TCR-HLA and TCR-CMV co-occurrence, with a repertoire-size bias correction applied to TCR pairs. In a later analysis, false discovery rates were estimated by permuting HLA or CMV assignments 20 times. In a later analysis, co-occurring TCRs were grouped using DBSCAN, with TCRdist sequence similarity added in when clustering inside HLA-allele-positive subsets. Repertoires with fewer than 30,000 or more than 120,000 public chains were left out of co-occurrence clustering, as were four to six repertoires with anomalous nucleotide sharing. The source is immuneACCESS, and TCRdb retained only in-frame sequences with V and J called. Part of the clones is not carried over; for the studies checked, unresolved V genes explain less than half of this, and the remainder is unexplained. That table gives V, J and clone size, and the DNA gave D and trimming. Within this sample are about 150,000 clones, with more than 75% of them counted one time only. 3.5% of the sample lies in the top ten.

A word on this clone: Its target antigen remains unknown. It has no much larger one-base neighbor in the sample; base qualities were not kept. The sample has other DNA sequences that encode this CDR3 too.

V is pared back by 4 bases and J by 8 bases, with 18 bases lying between the germline termini. Measured from the cysteine to the phenylalanine, the CDR3 is 14 residues long. The CDR3 DNA has 42 bases and is translated from base 1. The germline V gene supplies CDR1 SGHRS and CDR2 YFSETQ. In total, around 600 healthy bone marrow donors made up the cohort. Cohort members were all nominally healthy when sampled, although unrecorded immune exposures were likely present. Of the roughly 720 cohort members, approximately 300 had positive CMV serostatus and just over 350 had negative CMV serostatus, and CMV serostatus was not recorded for the donor. A peripheral blood sample was provided by each donor, and peripheral blood mononuclear cells were used for TCR beta sequencing. Genomic DNA extraction from the blood cell samples was performed with the Qiagen DNeasy Blood Extraction Kit. Broad study findings and their caveats: In a later analysis, most CMV-associated TCR beta chains were found to appear HLA-restricted, with HLA associations seemingly driven largely by CMV exposure. In a later genetic analysis, a missense DCLRE1C variant was associated with V-gene and J-gene trimming of TCR beta chains, and the association was replicated in an independent cohort. The cohort was sequenced for TCR beta chains only, and without alpha or paired-chain data the features that could be detected were limited. A cluster of highly shared sequence variants was judged likely to represent a technical artifact of the sequencing pipeline. The presence/absence analyses assumed that sequencing depth was roughly uniform across donors, and that assumption may not be true. An earlier analysis of 587 of the donors showed that most TCR beta V segments appeared in productive rearrangements either about 87% or about 30% of the time, which broadly matched IMGT annotations. Across donors, most TCR sequences were observed very rarely, whereas some public TCRs were present in many individuals. Some IMGT-functional V segments, including TRBV6-2 and TRBV6-3, could not be told apart with the 87-base-pair reads, so those segments were excluded. Assigning TCR associations to individual alleles was difficult when HLA alleles, especially DR and DQ, strongly co-occurred. Specific HLA alleles were associated with 16,951 TCR beta sequences at a false discovery rate of 0.05 in a later analysis. In a later analysis, several top co-occurrence clusters were reported to appear linked to parvovirus B19, influenza, CMV and Epstein-Barr virus. Cytomegalovirus status was reported to be diagnosed by the classifier with high specificity and sensitivity in both the original and validation cohorts. A further reported finding was that TCR beta sequences accurately predicted the HLA-A and HLA-B alleles for most subjects in the first cohort. In a later analysis, TCR association rates were found to vary across HLA loci, with the most associated TCRs seen for DRB1 alleles and the fewest for HLA-C alleles. Immune exposure information for the cohort was limited to CMV serostatus. In a later analysis, HLA-associated TCR beta chains showed more clonal expansion and lower generation probabilities than non-associated chains that were equally common. In vitro tests confirmed that three of the cytomegalovirus-associated TCR beta chains recognize cytomegalovirus antigens. Because counts were too low, some 16 rarely observed V segments, including chromosome 9 orphons, were excluded from the earlier analysis of several hundred of the donors. Linkage disequilibrium might explain the correlated functional status among segregating V segments, but an unknown experimental factor could not be ruled out. Because some donors lacked HLA typing at each locus, the association tests relied only on the typed subset. The study listed 164 TCR beta chains as associated with cytomegalovirus. According to the authors, the approach could potentially be generalized to other disease states and immunological phenotypes. A later genetic analysis reported fewer N-insertions in productive TCRs among donors in an Asian-associated ancestry cluster than the roughly 700-donor mean.

The clonotype originates from a human donor in good health. Material for sequencing was PBMCs. The chain links TRBV5-1 with TRBJ1-2, with the D gene call left open. DNA sequence: TGCGCCAGCAGCGAAGTTGGAGCGGGCTACGGCTACACCTTC. Its protein reads: CASSEVGAGYGYTF.